This record covers a single TCR beta chain. No antigen is known for it. The TCRbeta library incorporated unique molecular identifiers. TCRdb passed the PCR reads through MiXCR, listing each CDR3 protein once. Among roughly 340,000 distinct CDR3 sequences listed, roughly 17% were seen once. Germline V gene sequence: CDR1 LNHDA, CDR2 SQIVND (reference sequence). With V trimmed by 7 bases and J by 5 bases, 6 bases remained unmatched. This CDR3 region has 14 residues. The data originate from a study of T-cell reconstitution after alpha-beta-depleted transplantation in children. Study-level results: Newly generated T cells supplied most T-cell counts and diversity one year post-transplant.

This specimen consisted of PBMCs, mostly from graft donor cells, obtained 360 days after TCRalphabeta/CD19-depleted stem cell transplant. The chain links TRBV19 to TRBJ2-1; 9 positions agree with TRBD2. The sequence was obtained from a male patient between 2 and 10 years old who had a stem cell transplant for acute lymphoblastic leukemia, so the T cells may come from the graft donor. This chain's CDR3 is CASTPTSGDNEQFF. The CDR3 DNA reads as TGTGCCAGTACCCCGACTAGCGGAGACAATGAGCAGTTCTTC.